A selection of T cell receptor beta chains follows, all from one sample in a study of blood T cell repertoires in COVID-19. Using immunoSEQ multiplex PCR, the repertoire was profiled, and TCRdb retains in-frame clones only, with some absent. The sample holds about 270,000 clones; approximately 80% are singletons and the top ten take 8% to 9.5%. Sequenced material: peripheral blood. Receptors originate from a human donor in a cohort sampled during active COVID-19. Each CDR3 is given with its conserved first and last residue. A D gene is named only where the DNA matches it firmly. Some rows have no size entry. The others give once, few or many, or a class for an expanded clone.

v_call	j_call	clone_size	d_call	cdr3_nt	cdr3_aa
TRBV11-2	TRBJ2-7	-	TRBD1	TGTGCCAGCAGCTTAGGCCAGGACAGGTACGAGCAGTACTTC	CASSLGQDRYEQYF
TRBV7-2	TRBJ2-2	once	TRBD1	TGTGCCAGCAGCCCGACAGGGTGGTCCGGGGAGCTGTTTTTT	CASSPTGWSGELFF
TRBV7-2	TRBJ1-4	-	TRBD1	TGTGCCAGCAGCTTTCAGGGACAGGGGGATGAAAAACTGTTTTTT	CASSFQGQGDEKLFF
TRBV6-5	TRBJ2-3	-	TRBD1	TGTGCCAGCAGTAACCGGGACAGGGTTCGAGGTACGCAGTATTTT	CASSNRDRVRGTQYF
TRBV7-6	TRBJ1-5	once	-	TGTGCCAGCAGCTTAGGGTCCCAATGGAGTCAGCCCCAGCATTTT	CASSLGSQWSQPQHF
TRBV12-3/TRBV12-4	TRBJ1-1	-	-	TGTGCCAGCAGTTTAAAGGGGAGGACTGAAGCTTTCTTT	CASSLKGRTEAFF
TRBV6-5	TRBJ1-2	-	TRBD1	TGTGCCAGCAGTCCCACAGGGGACTATGGCTACACCTTC	CASSPTGDYGYTF
TRBV7-9	TRBJ1-3	many	TRBD1	TGTGCCAGCAGCTCTCGCGGGGACAGGGGAGCTGGAAACACCATATATTTT	CASSSRGDRGAGNTIYF
TRBV24-1	TRBJ2-1	-	TRBD1	TGTGCCACCAGTGATACAGGGGGAGGTGAGCAGTTCTTC	CATSDTGGGEQFF
TRBV7-8	TRBJ1-2	many	-	TGTGCCAGCAGCAGGGGCCTGGAAACTAACTATGGCTACACCTTC	CASSRGLETNYGYTF